This paragraph reports one TCR beta chain. This table comes from immunoSEQ multiplex PCR, and its TCRdb copy is limited to in-frame clones, with some not included. The table lists over 950,000 clones, approximately 80% of them singletons. This entry belongs to a study of shared clonotypes between healthy human individuals. This CDR3 comprises 15 residues. Germline V lookup: CDR1 SGHTA, CDR2 FQGNSA. The ends were cut back, 6 bases at V and 2 bases at J, with 14 bases in the middle. Sequencing input: memory CD4+ T cells from PBMCs. Subset noted: CD45RA-negative fraction. The receptor comes from a man between 18 and 35 years old in good health. Some clones in this sample may be carry-over from other donors' samples. J is TRBJ2-1 and V is TRBV7-2; tentatively, D is TRBD2 (6 bases). CDR3 amino acids: CASRPRGGAYNEQFF. CDR3 DNA sequence: TGTGCCAGCAGGCCGCGGGGAGGAGCCTACAATGAGCAGTTCTTC.